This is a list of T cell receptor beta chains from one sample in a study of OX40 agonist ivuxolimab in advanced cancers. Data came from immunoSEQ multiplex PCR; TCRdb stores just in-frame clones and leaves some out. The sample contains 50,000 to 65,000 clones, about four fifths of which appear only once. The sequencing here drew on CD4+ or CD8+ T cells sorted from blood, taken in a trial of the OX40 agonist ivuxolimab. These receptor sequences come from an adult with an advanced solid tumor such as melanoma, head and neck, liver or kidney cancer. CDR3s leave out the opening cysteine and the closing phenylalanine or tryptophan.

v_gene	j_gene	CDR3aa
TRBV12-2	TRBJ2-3	ASRQTSARADTQY
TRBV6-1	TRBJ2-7	ASSTGTGINYEQY
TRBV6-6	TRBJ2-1	ASSYSDNYNEQF
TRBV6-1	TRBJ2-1	ASSAFLANNEQF
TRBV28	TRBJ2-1	ASSRDTNYNEQF
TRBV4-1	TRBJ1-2	ASSQDRRRLYGYT
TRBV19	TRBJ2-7	ASADSTGEQY
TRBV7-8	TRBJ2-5	ASSFPSGGAGETQY
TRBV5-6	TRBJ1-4	ASREQGASNEKLF
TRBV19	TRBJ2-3	ASSPLTAGTDTQY
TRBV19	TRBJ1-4	ASSKGVDEKLF
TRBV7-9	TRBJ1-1	ASSSMAGNTEAF
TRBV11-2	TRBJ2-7	ASSFDTYEQY
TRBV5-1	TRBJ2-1	ASSLGGTGYANEQF
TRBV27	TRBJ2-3	ASRLGADTQY
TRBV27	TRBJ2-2	ASSLGLAGVPSTGELF
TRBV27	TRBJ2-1	ASSLSTGSYNEQF
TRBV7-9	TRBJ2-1	ASSLVDGTQF
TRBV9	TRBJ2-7	ASSVEGTPYYEQY
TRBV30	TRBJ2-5	AWSVRPAETQY
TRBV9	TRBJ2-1	ASSETSGGFNEQF
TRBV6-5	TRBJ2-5	ASSAVQETQY
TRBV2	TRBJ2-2	ASSMGRSNGELF
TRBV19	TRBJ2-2	ASSTLGGRNTGELF
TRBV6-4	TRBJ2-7	ASSVAEGYEQY
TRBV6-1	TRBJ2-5	ASSELSIGAGQETQY
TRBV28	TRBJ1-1	ASSGGRRMNTEAF
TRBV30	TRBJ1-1	AWSKNTEAF
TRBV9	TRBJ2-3	ASSTAVDTQY
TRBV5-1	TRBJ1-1	ASSTGQGAEAF
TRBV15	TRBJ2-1	ATSSVRLAGQKGQF
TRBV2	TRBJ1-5	ASSPNPTGGRQPQH
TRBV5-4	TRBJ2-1	ASSERGNNEQF
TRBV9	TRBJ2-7	ASSVSAGDTTEEQY
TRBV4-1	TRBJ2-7	ASSRPGGEQY
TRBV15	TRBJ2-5	ATSGRGNQETQY
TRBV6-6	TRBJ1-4	ASSYSSGTGGGGLF
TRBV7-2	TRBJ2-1	ASSKSGTNYNEQF
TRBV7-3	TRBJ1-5	ASSRGGYGDVSNQPQH
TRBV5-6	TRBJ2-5	ASSFQGVLQETQY
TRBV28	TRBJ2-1	ASSSTGLSGYNEQF